This note documents a single T cell receptor (beta chain) sequence. As yet, its antigen is unknown. The data derive from a study of shared clonotypes between healthy human individuals. Splitting of CD4+ cells produced CD45RA+ naive and CD45RA-negative memory subsets. TCRdb's copy holds only in-frame clones and misses some; the assay was immunoSEQ multiplex PCR. Counted here are approximately 2.5 million clones, approximately 93% occurring once; the ten biggest clones make up about 0.34%. Study-level points and caveats: Non-shared clonotypes had lower generation probabilities than those shared by all four donors.

CDR1 is MRHNA, CDR2 SNTAGT, per germline. After removal of 5 bases from V and 7 bases from J, the junction contained 11 bases not matched to a gene. This CDR3 region has 15 residues. Material: naive CD4+ T cells from PBMCs. Subset noted: CD45RA+ positively selected. The origin of this receptor is a man aged 18 to 35 in good health. Some clones in this sample may be carry-over from other donors' samples. The chain combines TRBV6-4 with TRBJ2-1, with TRBD1 matching over 7 bases. The CDR3: CASSPEGGRSNEQFF. The CDR3 DNA reads as TGTGCCAGCAGTCCAGAAGGGGGCAGGTCAAATGAGCAGTTCTTC.